Described below is a single T cell receptor beta chain sequence and its context. This clone was counted a few times. The antigen this receptor binds is unknown. Base qualities are not provided; no much larger clone lies one nucleotide away. The source of the sample is a study of fetal regulatory T cell absence and autoimmunity (dated by TCRdb to about 2017). Study-level background: The IPEX patients showed exocrine pancreas autoimmunity in the absence of clinical diabetes. The paper as a whole reports these results and caveats: The TCR compartment showed significant oligoclonal enrichment in pancreas versus cord blood, with some top clones over 95-fold enriched. The oligoclonal enrichment was interpreted as supporting antigen-driven autoimmunity in the pancreas before birth in IPEX syndrome. Cord blood and pancreas had broadly similar TRB gene family usage, resembling published neonatal and adult repertoires.

Amplification and barcoding of TCRbeta CDR3 regions were carried out by two-step multiplex PCR on the immunoSEQ human TCRbeta survey platform. Sequencing of the libraries was done on Illumina instruments, and IgH was sequenced in parallel from the same samples. Regarding the original processing steps: To remove PCR and sequencing errors, raw reads were filtered against IMGT V, D, J definitions and grouped with a nearest-neighbor algorithm. A clone was defined by an identical nucleotide sequence, and differential abundance between tissues was tested with a Fisher exact test for each clone at a pFDR threshold of p<0.01. Clones with frequencies too low for statistical inference were excluded by a minimum inclusion filter of 10 in either sample. Pairwise clonal comparisons used the immunoSEQ Analyzer, and gene family usage was assessed with IMGT tools. TCRdb limited this immuneACCESS table to in-frame rearrangements with V and J called. A share of clones is missing; checked studies link under half to unresolved V genes, and the rest is unexplained. D and trimming come from the DNA, and the V and J calls and clone size come from that table. Across this sample there are more than 85,000 clones, with about three quarters seen only once. The ten biggest clones cover 2% of the sample.

The CDR3, from cysteine to phenylalanine, totals 20 residues. Only the CDR3 portion is preserved as DNA: 60 bases, with reading frame beginning at the first base. Genomic DNA obtained from frozen pancreas tissue was processed for repertoire sequencing. The DNeasy Blood and Tissue Kit was used to extract roughly 2-3.4 ug of genomic DNA from umbilical cord blood or frozen pancreas. The sequence was collected from a male donor with IPEX syndrome. The sequenced material came from pancreas tissue. The V and J segments used are TRBV21-1 and TRBJ1-6; TRBD1 is the table's D call, not checked against the DNA. TRBV21-1 is marked as a pseudogene. For the CDR3, the sequence is CASSKEPGQGFCSYNSPLHF. In nucleotides, the sequence is TGTGCCAGCAGCAAAGAGCCGGGACAGGGATTTTGCTCCTATAATTCACCCCTCCACTTT.